This TCR beta chain comes out of a study of cytomegalovirus exposure and HLA in healthy donors. The germline V gene encodes CDR1 SGHTA and CDR2 FQGNSA. The V end was cut by 3 bases, the J end by 4 bases, with 5 bases between. This CDR3 has 12 amino acids. Points from the study as a whole: A classifier reportedly called cytomegalovirus status with high sensitivity and specificity. Sequencing depth roughly uniform across donors was assumed in presence/absence analyses. In terms of immune exposure information, only CMV serostatus was available. In a later analysis, at a false discovery rate of 0.05, about 17,000 TCR beta sequences matched HLA alleles.

13 Jbeta primers and 60 Vbeta primers were used for the PCR. Profiled with immunoSEQ multiplex PCR; TCRdb holds only in-frame clones, not every one. Of approximately 120,000 clones listed, more than 75% are singletons. Notes on this clone: Its antigen is still unknown.

This chain uses TRBV7-2 with TRBJ2-3, with D unresolved. The sequenced sample was PBMCs. This clonotype was sampled from a man aged 25-45 years in good health and CMV-seropositive. CDR3 sequence (DNA): TGTGCCAGCAGCTTTGCGCCAGATACGCAGTATTTT. This sequence encodes CASSFAPDTQYF.